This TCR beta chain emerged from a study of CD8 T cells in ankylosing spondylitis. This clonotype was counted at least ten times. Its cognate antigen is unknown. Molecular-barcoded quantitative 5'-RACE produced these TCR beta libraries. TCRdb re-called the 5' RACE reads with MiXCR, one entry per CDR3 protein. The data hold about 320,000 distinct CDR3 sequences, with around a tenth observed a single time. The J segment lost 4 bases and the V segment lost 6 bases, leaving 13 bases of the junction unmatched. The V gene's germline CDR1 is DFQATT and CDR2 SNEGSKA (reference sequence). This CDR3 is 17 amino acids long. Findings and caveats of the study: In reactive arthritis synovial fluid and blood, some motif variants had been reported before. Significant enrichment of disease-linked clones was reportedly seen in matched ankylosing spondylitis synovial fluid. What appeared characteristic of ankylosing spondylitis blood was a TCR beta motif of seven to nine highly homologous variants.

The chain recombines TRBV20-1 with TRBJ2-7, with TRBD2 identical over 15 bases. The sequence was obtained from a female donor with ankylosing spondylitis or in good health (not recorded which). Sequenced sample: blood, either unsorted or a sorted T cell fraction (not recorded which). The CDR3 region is CSAESRTSGGASYEQYF. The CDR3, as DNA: TGCAGTGCAGAATCGCGGACTAGCGGGGGGGCCTCGTACGAGCAGTACTTC.